The 21 T cell receptor beta chains in this list originate from one sample, sequenced in a study of blood T cell repertoires in COVID-19. Libraries were prepared by immunoSEQ multiplex PCR; TCRdb keeps only in-frame clonotypes and omits some of them. The sample holds under 250,000 clones, 80% to 85% seen once. The sample was peripheral blood. These receptors all stem from a woman in her 30s who had recovered from COVID-19.

This chain connects TRBV7-9 to TRBJ1-1; 10 bases are a match to TRBD1. CDR1 and CDR2 (germline): SEHNR, FQNEAQ (reference sequence). The CDR3 has 14 residues. V trimming: 1 base; J trimming: 5 bases; junction bases outside the gene matches: 1. CDR3 coding DNA: TGTGCCAGCAGCTTAGGGGGACAGGGGACTGAAGCTTTCTTT. It yields the protein CASSLGGQGTEAFF.

This clone has a handful of counts. The chain combines TRBV11-2 with TRBJ1-2; tentative D call: TRBD1 (5 bases). The CDR3 sequence is 15 residues long. V shed 1 base and J shed 7 bases, with 16 bases lying between them. Germline V gene sequence: CDR1 SGHAT, CDR2 FQNNGV. CDR3 coding DNA: TGTGCCAGCAGCTTAGGCCCATTTGGGGGGGGTGGCTACACCTTC. It is translated as CASSLGPFGGGGYTF.

The chain joins TRBV19 to TRBJ1-5; D not resolved. The V gene lost 4 bases and the J gene lost 3 bases, with 7 bases spanning the gap. Germline CDR1 is LNHDA and CDR2 is SQIVND (reference sequence). The CDR3 is 13 residues long. The DNA for the CDR3 is TGTGCCAGTAGTACCAAATTCAATCAGCCCCAGCATTTT. Translated, it gives CASSTKFNQPQHF.

This rearrangement joins TRBV7-8 to TRBJ2-7; 9 bases line up with TRBD1. V gave up 6 bases and J gave up 4 bases; unmatched junction bases: 7. CDR1 is SGHVS and CDR2 is FQNEAQ in the germline V gene. This CDR3 is built from 14 residues. The CDR3 sequence: CASRSGTGKYEQYF. In DNA form, the CDR3 reads TGTGCCAGCAGGTCCGGGACAGGGAAATACGAGCAGTACTTC.

This rearrangement joins TRBV12-5 to TRBJ2-3; 12 bases are shared with TRBD2. V dropped 3 bases and J dropped 2; count of bases not matched to a gene: 3. CDR3 length: 16 amino acids. Germline CDR1 and CDR2: LGHNT and FRNRAP. The CDR3 DNA is TGTGCTAGTGGTTTAACTAGCGGGAGGCTCACAGATACGCAGTATTTT. As protein: CASGLTSGRLTDTQYF. Complete variable domain (other parts from reference TRBV12-5 and TRBJ2-3): DARVTQTPRHKVTEMGQEVTMRCQPILGHNTVFWYRQTMMQGLELLAYFRNRAPLDDSGMPKDRFSAEMPDATLATLKIQPSEPRDSAVYFCASGLTSGRLTDTQYFGPGTRLTVL.

Points on this clone: This same CDR3 is encoded by further DNA sequences in the sample. V gene TRBV6-5 combines with J gene TRBJ2-1; D is ambiguous. In germline, CDR1 is MNHEY, CDR2 SVGAGI. The CDR3 runs 13 residues. Deletions cut 6 bases from V and 0 bases from J, with 6 bases between. CDR3 nucleotides: TGTGCCAGCAGCCGTAGCTCCTACAATGAGCAGTTCTTC. Its translation: CASSRSSYNEQFF.

The chain links TRBV29-1 to TRBJ1-1; tentatively, D is TRBD1 (5 bases). Trimming pared 6 bases from V and 0 bases from J, leaving 11 bases between. The CDR3 spans 13 residues. Germline-derived CDR1 and CDR2 are SQVTM and ANQGSEA. CDR3 sequence: CSVEEGLNTEAFF. The CDR3 nucleotides read TGCAGCGTAGAGGAGGGGCTGAACACTGAAGCTTTCTTT.

The chain links TRBV6-5 to TRBJ2-2; tentative D call: TRBD2 (6 bases). Germline loops: CDR1 MNHEY, CDR2 SVGAGI. The CDR3 is 14 residues long. The ends were cut back, 5 bases at V and 2 bases at J, with 9 bases in the middle. The CDR3 sequence: CASSTSTNTGELFF. The CDR3 coding sequence is TGTGCCAGCAGTACTAGCACTAACACCGGGGAGCTGTTTTTT.

This chain joins TRBV5-4 and TRBJ2-5; 7 nucleotides agree with TRBD2. Germline values: CDR1 SGHNT, CDR2 YYREEE (reference sequence). The CDR3 runs 14 residues. V shed 2 bases and J 5 bases; nucleotides not matched to a gene: 6. CDR3 coding DNA: TGTGCCAGCAGCTTTGGACTAGTCCAGGAGACCCAGTACTTC. Residues: CASSFGLVQETQYF.

The V gene is TRBV10-3, the J gene TRBJ2-3; 12 nucleotides agree with TRBD2. Trimming took 8 bases from V and 1 from J; bases not matched to a gene: 4. The CDR3 has 15 amino acids. CDR1 and CDR2 from the germline V gene are ENHRY and SYGVKD. The DNA of the CDR3 is TGTGCCATCCGGAGACTAGCGGGAGGCACAGATACGCAGTATTTT. It translates to CAIRRLAGGTDTQYF.

The chain combines TRBV11-2 with TRBJ2-2, with D unresolved. The germline V and J ends were trimmed by 0 bases and 4 bases, with 6 bases remaining between them. The CDR3 runs to 14 residues. Germline CDR1 and CDR2: SGHAT and FQNNGV. CDR3 protein: CASSLDLSTGELFF. CDR3 DNA: TGTGCCAGCAGCTTAGACCTGAGCACCGGGGAGCTGTTTTTT.

About this clone itself: One end of the junction is discordant with germline, which a read error may explain. This chain links TRBV4-1 with TRBJ2-7; 7 nucleotides line up with TRBD1. Germline-derived CDR1 and CDR2 are MGHRA and YSYEKL. The CDR3 contains 16 residues. CDR3 sequence (DNA): TGCGCCCGCAGCCGACCGGACAGGCAAAGCTCCTACGAGCAGTACTTC. Protein sequence: CARSRPDRQSSYEQYF.

CDR3 in amino acids: CASSMVRGGNEQFF. The CDR3 region has the DNA TGTGCCAGTAGTATGGTACGGGGTGGAAATGAGCAGTTCTTC. The V gene is TRBV19, the J gene TRBJ2-1; D may be TRBD2 (5 bases). The CDR3 has 14 residues. Per the germline V gene, CDR1 is LNHDA and CDR2 is SQIVND (reference sequence). V was trimmed by 3 bases and J by 7 bases, leaving 13 bases between them.

The rearrangement uses TRBV24-1 and TRBJ2-2; D gene ambiguous. Germline values: CDR1 KGHDR, CDR2 SFDVKD. V was cut by 1 base and J by 8 bases, with 7 bases left in between. The CDR3 loop spans 13 amino acids. In DNA, the CDR3 is TGTGCCACCAGTGATTTCTACGAAGGGGAGCTGTTTTTT. Encoded protein: CATSDFYEGELFF.

The rearrangement links TRBV29-1 to TRBJ1-2; 9 nucleotides agree with TRBD1. The CDR3 length is 13 residues. The V and J ends lost 4 bases and 3 bases, in that order; junction bases with no gene match: 3. The V gene's germline CDR1 is SQVTM and CDR2 ANQGSEA. The CDR3 DNA follows: TGCAGCGTTGTCCGGGACAGGGACTATGGCTACACCTTC. It codes for CSVVRDRDYGYTF.

The gene calls are TRBV5-6 and TRBJ2-1; TRBD2 aligns across 8 bases. Germline V gene sequence: CDR1 SGHDT, CDR2 YYEEEE. Trimming took 7 bases from V and 4 from J; bases not matched to a gene: 7. The CDR3 loop spans 14 amino acids. The CDR3 spells CASGETSEYNEQFF. CDR3 coding DNA: TGTGCCAGCGGGGAGACTAGCGAGTACAATGAGCAGTTCTTC.

The chain has TRBV5-1 and TRBJ2-5, with TRBD2 matching 7 bases. After removal of 9 bases from V and 2 bases from J, the junction contained 10 bases not matched to a gene. Germline V gene data show CDR1 as SGHRS and CDR2 as YFSETQ. This CDR3 is 14 amino acids long. DNA for the CDR3: TGCGCCAACCCACCTAGCGGAGAACAAGAGACCCAGTACTTC. Its translation is CANPPSGEQETQYF.

The rearrangement joins TRBV28 to TRBJ1-5, with 8 nucleotides matching TRBD1. The CDR3 has 15 residues. In germline, CDR1 is MDHEN, CDR2 SYDVKM. The V segment lost 4 bases and the J segment 3 bases; nucleotides outside the gene matches: 5. In DNA form, the CDR3 reads TGTGCCAGCAGTTACGGACAGGGAGTCAATCAGCCCCAGCATTTT. This gives the protein CASSYGQGVNQPQHF.

This chain connects TRBV30 to TRBJ1-5, with D unclear. Trimming pared 0 bases from V and 0 bases from J, leaving 9 bases between. The CDR3 extends over 15 amino acids. Germline loops: CDR1 GTSNPN, CDR2 SVGIG (reference sequence). CDR3 loop: CAWSVGGNSNQPQHF. CDR3 coding DNA: TGTGCCTGGAGTGTGGGAGGCAATAGCAATCAGCCCCAGCATTTT.

CDR3 region: CASSQGRWAGGETQYF. The CDR3 DNA sequence: TGTGCCAGTAGTCAGGGACGTTGGGCCGGGGGAGAGACCCAGTACTTC. This chain connects TRBV19 to TRBJ2-5; D perhaps matches TRBD2 (6 bases). The CDR3 loop spans 16 amino acids. Trimming shortened V by 5 bases and J by 4 bases, and 20 bases separated the two germline ends. Germline assignment: CDR1 LNHDA and CDR2 SQIVND (reference sequence).

The chain joins TRBV6-6 to TRBJ1-2, with no clear D. CDR3 size: 16 residues. Germline V CDR1 and CDR2: MNHNY, SVGAGI (reference sequence). V lost 2 bases to trimming and J lost 9 bases, with 22 bases between them. CDR3 DNA: TGTGCCAGCAGTTACCCAACACCAGACGGGTGGAGGCGCTACACCTTC. Its translation: CASSYPTPDGWRRYTF.